This TCR beta chain was recovered during a study of T cell clonotyping in hematopoietic cell transplantation. The germline gives CDR1 LNHNV, CDR2 YYDKDF (reference sequence). The CDR3 is 14 amino acids. The V end lost 2 bases, the J end lost 9 bases, and 14 bases lay between the germline ends. Libraries were prepared by immunoSEQ multiplex PCR; TCRdb keeps only in-frame clonotypes and omits some of them. Here the sample spans more than 65,000 clones, 94% being singletons. Input material: peripheral blood mononuclear cells. The J gene is TRBJ1-5, the V gene TRBV15; a weak D match, TRBD1 (5 bases). This receptor was identified in a man aged 45-65 years in good health. Some clones in this sample may be carry-over from other donors' samples. In nucleotides, the CDR3 is TGTGCCACCAGCAGACAAGGGGATAAACTGCCCCAGCATTTT. This encodes CATSRQGDKLPQHF. The entire variable domain, with the rest obtained from reference TRBV15 and TRBJ1-5, is as follows: DAMVIQNPRYQVTQFGKPVTLSCSQTLNHNVMYWYQQKSSQAPKLLFHYYDKDFNNEADTPDNFQSRRPNTSFCFLDIRSPGLGDTAMYLCATSRQGDKLPQHFGDGTRLSIL.